The clone carrying this TCR beta chain was detected only a few times. The entry originates in a study of blood T cell repertoires in COVID-19. Germline CDR1 is SGHAT and CDR2 is FQNNGV. The CDR3 is 14 amino acids. Trimming shortened V by 5 bases and J by 5 bases, and 15 bases separated the two germline ends. In the original workflow: From reference gene primer amplification, estimates of nucleated cell counts were derived. The repertoire was sequenced with immunoSEQ multiplex PCR; TCRdb's copy has only in-frame clones and lacks some. Clone size and the V and J calls come from that table; the DNA yielded D and trimming. The data show about 12,000 clones, with 55% to 85% seen just once and around 9.1% held by the top ten. Seattle researchers signed up patients amid active infection and tracked them longitudinally.

V gene TRBV11-2 combines with J gene TRBJ2-5, with D maybe TRBD2 (7 bases). The material sequenced was peripheral blood. This sequence originates from a man aged 60 to 75 with COVID-19, enrolled during active disease. CDR3: CASSPSGGGETQYF. DNA for the CDR3: TGTGCCAGCAGCCCTAGCGGAGGGGGGGAGACCCAGTACTTC.